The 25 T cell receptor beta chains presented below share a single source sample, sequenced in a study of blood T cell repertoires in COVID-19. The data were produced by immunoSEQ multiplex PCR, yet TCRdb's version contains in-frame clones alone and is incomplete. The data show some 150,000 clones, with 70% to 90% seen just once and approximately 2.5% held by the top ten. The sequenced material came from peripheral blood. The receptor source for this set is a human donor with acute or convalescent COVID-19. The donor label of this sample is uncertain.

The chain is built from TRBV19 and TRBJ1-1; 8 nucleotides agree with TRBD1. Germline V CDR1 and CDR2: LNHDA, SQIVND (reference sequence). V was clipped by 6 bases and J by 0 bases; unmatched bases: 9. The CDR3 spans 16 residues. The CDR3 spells CASRGRQGKLNTEAFF. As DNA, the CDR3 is TGTGCCAGTAGGGGCCGACAGGGGAAGTTGAACACTGAAGCTTTCTTT.

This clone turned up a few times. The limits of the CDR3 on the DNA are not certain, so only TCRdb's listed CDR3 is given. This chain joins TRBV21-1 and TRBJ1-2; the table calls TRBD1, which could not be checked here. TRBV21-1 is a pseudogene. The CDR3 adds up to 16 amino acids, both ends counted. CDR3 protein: CASISVGQGADYGYTF.

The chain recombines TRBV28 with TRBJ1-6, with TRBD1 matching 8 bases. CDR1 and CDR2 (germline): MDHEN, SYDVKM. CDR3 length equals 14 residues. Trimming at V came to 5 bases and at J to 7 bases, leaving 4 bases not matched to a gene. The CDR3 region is CASSDTGGNSPLHF. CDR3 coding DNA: TGTGCCAGCAGTGACACAGGGGGAAATTCACCCCTCCACTTT.

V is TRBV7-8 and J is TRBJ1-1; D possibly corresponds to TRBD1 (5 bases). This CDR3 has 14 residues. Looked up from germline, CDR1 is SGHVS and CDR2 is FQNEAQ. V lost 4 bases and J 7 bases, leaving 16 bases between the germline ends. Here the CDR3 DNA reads TGTGCCAGCAGCTCCCCAGGGAACTCTTTTGAAGCTTTCTTT. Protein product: CASSSPGNSFEAFF. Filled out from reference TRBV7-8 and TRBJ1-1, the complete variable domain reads GAGVSQSPRYKVAKRGQDVALRCDPISGHVSLFWYQQALGQGPEFLTYFQNEAQLDKSGLPSDRFFAERPEGSVSTLKIQRTQQEDSAVYLCASSSPGNSFEAFFGQGTRLTVV.

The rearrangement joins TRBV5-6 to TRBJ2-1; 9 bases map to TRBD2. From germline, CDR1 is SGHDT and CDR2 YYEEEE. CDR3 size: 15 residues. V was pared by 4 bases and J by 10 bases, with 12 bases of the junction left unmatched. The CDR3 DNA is TGTGCCAGCAGCCCCGGTGGCGGGGGGGCATACGAGCAGTTCTTC. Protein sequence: CASSPGGGGAYEQFF. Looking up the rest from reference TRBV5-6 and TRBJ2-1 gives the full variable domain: DAGVTQSPTHLIKTRGQQVTLRCSPKSGHDTVSWYQQALGQGPQFIFQYYEEEERQRGNFPDRFSGHQFPNYSSELNVNALLLGDSALYLCASSPGGGGAYEQFFGPGTRLTVL.

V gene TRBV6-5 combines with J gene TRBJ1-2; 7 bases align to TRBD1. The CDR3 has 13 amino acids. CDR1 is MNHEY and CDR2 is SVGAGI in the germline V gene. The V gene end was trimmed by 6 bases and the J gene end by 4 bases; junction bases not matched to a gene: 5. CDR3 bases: TGTGCCAGCAGCCAGGGACAGCCCTATGGCTACACCTTC. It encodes CASSQGQPYGYTF.

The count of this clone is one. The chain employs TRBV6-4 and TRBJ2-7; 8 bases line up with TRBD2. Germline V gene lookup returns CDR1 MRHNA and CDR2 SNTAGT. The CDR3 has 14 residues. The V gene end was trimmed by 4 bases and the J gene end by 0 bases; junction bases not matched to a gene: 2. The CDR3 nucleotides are TGTGCCAGCAGTGTGGGACTAGGCTCCTACGAGCAGTACGTC. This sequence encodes CASSVGLGSYEQYV.

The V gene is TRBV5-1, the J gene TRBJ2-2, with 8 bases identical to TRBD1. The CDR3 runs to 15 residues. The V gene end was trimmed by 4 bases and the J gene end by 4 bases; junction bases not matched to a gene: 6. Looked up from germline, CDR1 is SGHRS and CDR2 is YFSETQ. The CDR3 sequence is CASSTRTGSTGELFF. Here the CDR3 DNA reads TGCGCCAGCAGCACCCGGACAGGGTCCACCGGGGAGCTGTTTTTT.

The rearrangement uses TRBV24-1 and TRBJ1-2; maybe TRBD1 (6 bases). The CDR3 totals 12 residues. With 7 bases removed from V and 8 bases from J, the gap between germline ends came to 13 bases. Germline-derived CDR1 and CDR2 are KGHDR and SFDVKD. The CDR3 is CATSEAGVGYTF. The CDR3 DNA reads TGTGCCACCAGCGAAGCAGGGGTCGGCTACACCTTC.

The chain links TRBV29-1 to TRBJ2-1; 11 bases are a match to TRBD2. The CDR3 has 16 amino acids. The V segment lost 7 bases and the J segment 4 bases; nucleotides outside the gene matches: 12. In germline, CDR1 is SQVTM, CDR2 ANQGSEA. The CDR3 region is CSASGLAGPPYNEQFF. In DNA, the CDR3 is TGCAGCGCCTCCGGACTAGCGGGCCCACCGTACAATGAGCAGTTCTTC.

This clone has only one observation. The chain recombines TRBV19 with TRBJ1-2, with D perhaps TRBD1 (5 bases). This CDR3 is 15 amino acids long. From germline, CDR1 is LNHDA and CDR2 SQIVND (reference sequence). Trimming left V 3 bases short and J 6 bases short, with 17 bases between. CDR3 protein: CASSIGGGQENGYTF. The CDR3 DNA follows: TGTGCCAGTAGTATCGGGGGTGGGCAGGAGAATGGCTACACCTTC. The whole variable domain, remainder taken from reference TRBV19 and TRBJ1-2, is DGGITQSPKYLFRKEGQNVTLSCEQNLNHDAMYWYRQDPGQGLRLIYYSQIVNDFQKGDIAEGYSVSREKKESFPLTVTSAQKNPTAFYLCASSIGGGQENGYTFGSGTRLTVV.

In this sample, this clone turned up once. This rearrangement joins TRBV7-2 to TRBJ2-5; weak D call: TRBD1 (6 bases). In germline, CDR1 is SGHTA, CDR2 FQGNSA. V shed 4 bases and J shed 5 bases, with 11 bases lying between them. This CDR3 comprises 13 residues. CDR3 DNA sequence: TGTGCCAGCAGCTCCCAGGGGCTGGAGACCCAGTACTTC. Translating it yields CASSSQGLETQYF.

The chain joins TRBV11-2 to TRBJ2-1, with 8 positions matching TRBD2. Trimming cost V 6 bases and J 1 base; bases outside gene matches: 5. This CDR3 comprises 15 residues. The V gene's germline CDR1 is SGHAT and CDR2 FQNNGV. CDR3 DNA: TGTGCCAGCAGGTTTCCTAGCGGGTCCTACAATGAGCAGTTCTTC. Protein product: CASRFPSGSYNEQFF.

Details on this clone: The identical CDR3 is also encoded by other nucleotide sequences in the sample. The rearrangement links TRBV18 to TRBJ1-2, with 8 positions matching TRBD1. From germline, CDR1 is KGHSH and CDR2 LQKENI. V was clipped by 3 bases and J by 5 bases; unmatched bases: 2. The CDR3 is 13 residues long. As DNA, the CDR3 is TGTGCCAGCTCACCGGACAGGGATTATGGCTACACCTTC. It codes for CASSPDRDYGYTF.

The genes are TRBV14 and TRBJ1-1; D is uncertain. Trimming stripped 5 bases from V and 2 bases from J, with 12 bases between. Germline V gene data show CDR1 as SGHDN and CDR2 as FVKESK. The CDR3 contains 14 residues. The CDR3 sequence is CASSGSRVNTEAFF. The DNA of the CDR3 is TGTGCCAGCAGCGGTAGCAGAGTAAACACTGAAGCTTTCTTT.

CDR3 residues: CASSLAGNPYEQYV. The CDR3 bases are TGTGCCAGCAGCCTAGCGGGCAATCCCTACGAGCAGTACGTC. The chain carries TRBV27 and TRBJ2-7; 8 bases fit TRBD2. Germline V CDR1 and CDR2: MNHEY, SMNVEV (reference sequence). This CDR3 contains 14 residues. Trimming at V came to 6 bases and at J to 2 bases, leaving 6 bases not matched to a gene.

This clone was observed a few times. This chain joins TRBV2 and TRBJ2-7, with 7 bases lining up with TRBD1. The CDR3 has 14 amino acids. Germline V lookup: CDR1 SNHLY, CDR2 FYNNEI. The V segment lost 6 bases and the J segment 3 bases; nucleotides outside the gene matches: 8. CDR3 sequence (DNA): TGTGCCAGCAGGAGGGACAGTTTAATCTACGAGCAGTACTTC. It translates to CASRRDSLIYEQYF.

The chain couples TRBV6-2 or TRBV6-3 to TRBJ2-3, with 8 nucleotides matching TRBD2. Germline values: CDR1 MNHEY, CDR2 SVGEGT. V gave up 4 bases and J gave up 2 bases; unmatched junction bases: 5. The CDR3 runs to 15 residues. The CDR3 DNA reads TGTGCCAGCAGTTCCTGGACTAGCTCCACAGATACGCAGTATTTT. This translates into CASSSWTSSTDTQYF.

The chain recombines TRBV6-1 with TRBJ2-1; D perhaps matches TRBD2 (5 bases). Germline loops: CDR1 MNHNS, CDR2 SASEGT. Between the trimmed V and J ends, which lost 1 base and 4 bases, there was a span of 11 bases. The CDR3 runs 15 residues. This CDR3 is CASSEGRALYNEQFF. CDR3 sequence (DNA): TGTGCCAGCAGTGAAGGGCGGGCCTTGTACAATGAGCAGTTCTTC.

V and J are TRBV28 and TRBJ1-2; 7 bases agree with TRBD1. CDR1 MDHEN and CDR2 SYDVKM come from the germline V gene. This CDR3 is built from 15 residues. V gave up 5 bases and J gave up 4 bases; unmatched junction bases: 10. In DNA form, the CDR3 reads TGTGCCAGCAGTCCCTCGACAGGGAGCGTCTATGGCTACACCTTC. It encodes CASSPSTGSVYGYTF.

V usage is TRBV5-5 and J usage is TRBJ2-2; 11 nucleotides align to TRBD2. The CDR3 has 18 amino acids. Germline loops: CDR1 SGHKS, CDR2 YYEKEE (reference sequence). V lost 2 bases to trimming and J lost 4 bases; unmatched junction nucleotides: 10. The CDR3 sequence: CASSLKPLAGVVTGELFF. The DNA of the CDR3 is TGTGCCAGCAGCTTAAAACCACTAGCGGGAGTTGTCACCGGGGAGCTGTTTTTT.

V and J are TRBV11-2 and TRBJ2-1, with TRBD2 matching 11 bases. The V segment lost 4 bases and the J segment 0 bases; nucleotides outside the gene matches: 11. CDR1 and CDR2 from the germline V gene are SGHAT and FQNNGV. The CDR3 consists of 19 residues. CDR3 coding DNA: TGTGCCAGCAGCTCTCTAGCGGGAGGACAACGAAGCTCCTACAATGAGCAGTTCTTC. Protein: CASSSLAGGQRSSYNEQFF. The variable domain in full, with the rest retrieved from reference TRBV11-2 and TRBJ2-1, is EAGVAQSPRYKIIEKRQSVAFWCNPISGHATLYWYQQILGQGPKLLIQFQNNGVVDDSQLPKDRFSAERLKGVDSTLKIQPAKLEDSAVYLCASSSLAGGQRSSYNEQFFGPGTRLTVL.

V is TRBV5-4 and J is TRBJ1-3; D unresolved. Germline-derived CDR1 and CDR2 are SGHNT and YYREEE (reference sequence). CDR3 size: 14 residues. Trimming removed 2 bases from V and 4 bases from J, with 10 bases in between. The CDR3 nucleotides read TGTGCCAGCAGCTTCGGAGGGTTCGGAAACACCATATATTTT. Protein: CASSFGGFGNTIYF.

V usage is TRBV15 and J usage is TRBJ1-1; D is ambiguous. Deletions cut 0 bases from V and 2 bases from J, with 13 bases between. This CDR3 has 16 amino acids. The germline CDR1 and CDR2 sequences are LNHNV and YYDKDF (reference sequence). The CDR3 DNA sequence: TGTGCCACCAGCAGAGAAGGAACAGCCAGAAACACTGAAGCTTTCTTT. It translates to CATSREGTARNTEAFF.

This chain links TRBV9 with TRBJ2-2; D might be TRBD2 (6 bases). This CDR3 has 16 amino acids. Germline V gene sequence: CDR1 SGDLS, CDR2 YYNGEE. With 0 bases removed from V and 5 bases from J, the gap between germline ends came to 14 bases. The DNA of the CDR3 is TGTGCCAGCAGCGTAGGGCGGGGTATCGGTACCGGGGAGCTGTTTTTT. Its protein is CASSVGRGIGTGELFF.